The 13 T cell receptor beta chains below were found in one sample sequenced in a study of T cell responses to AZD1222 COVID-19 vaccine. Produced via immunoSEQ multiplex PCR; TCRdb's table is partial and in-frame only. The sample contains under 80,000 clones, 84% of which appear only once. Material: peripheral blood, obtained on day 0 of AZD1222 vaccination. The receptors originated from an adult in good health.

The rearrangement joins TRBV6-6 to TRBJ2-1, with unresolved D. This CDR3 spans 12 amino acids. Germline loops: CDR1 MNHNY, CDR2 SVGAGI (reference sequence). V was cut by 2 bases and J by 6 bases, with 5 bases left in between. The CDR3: CASSYNFNEQFF. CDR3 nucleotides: TGTGCCAGCAGTTACAACTTCAATGAGCAGTTCTTC.

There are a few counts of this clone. The CDR3, as DNA: TGTGCCAGCAGCCAAGAGGGGGATAGCAATCAGCCCCAGCATTTT. Its translation is CASSQEGDSNQPQHF. The V call is TRBV4-2, the J call TRBJ1-5, with D possibly matching TRBD1 (5 bases). V was trimmed by 0 bases and J by 0 bases, leaving 6 bases between them. The germline CDR1 and CDR2 sequences are LGHNA and YNFKEQ. CDR3 length: 15 residues.

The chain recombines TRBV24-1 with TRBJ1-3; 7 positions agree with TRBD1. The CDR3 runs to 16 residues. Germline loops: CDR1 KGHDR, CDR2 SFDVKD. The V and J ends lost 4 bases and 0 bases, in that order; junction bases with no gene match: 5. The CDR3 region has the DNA TGTGCCACCAGTGACCGGGACAGTTACTCTGGAAACACCATATATTTT. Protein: CATSDRDSYSGNTIYF.

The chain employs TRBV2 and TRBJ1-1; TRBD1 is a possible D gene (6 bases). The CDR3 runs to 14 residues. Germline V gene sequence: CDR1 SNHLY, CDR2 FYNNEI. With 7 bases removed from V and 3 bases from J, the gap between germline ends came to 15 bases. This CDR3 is CASNADRSYTEAFF. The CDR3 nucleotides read TGTGCCAGCAACGCCGACAGGTCCTACACTGAAGCTTTCTTT.

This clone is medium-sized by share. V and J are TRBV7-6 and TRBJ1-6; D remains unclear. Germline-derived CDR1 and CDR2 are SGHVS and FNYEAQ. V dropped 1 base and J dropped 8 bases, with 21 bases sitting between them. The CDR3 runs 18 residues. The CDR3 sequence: CASSLVAGARSLDSPLHF. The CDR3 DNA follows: TGTGCCAGCAGCTTAGTTGCGGGTGCAAGGTCCCTGGATTCACCCCTCCACTTT.

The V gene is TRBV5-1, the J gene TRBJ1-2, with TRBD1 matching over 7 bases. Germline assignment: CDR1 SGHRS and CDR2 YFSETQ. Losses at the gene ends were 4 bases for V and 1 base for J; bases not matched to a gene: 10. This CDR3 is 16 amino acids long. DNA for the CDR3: TGCGCCAGCAGCAAAACACAGGGGAATAGTAACTATGGCTACACCTTC. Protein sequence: CASSKTQGNSNYGYTF.

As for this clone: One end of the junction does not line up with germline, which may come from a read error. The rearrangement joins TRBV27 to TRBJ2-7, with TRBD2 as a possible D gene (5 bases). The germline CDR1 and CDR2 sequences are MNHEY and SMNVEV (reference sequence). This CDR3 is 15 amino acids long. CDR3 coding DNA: TGTGCCAGCAGGTTATTCCCCGAGGGCCCCTACGAGCAGTACTTC. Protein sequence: CASRLFPEGPYEQYF.

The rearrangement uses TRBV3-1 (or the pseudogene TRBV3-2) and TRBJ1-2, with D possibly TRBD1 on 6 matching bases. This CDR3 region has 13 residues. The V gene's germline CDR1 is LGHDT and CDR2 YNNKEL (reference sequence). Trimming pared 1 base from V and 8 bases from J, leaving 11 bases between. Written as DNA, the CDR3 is TGTGCCAGCAGCCAAGGAGGGGGAGACGGCTACACCTTC. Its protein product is CASSQGGGDGYTF.

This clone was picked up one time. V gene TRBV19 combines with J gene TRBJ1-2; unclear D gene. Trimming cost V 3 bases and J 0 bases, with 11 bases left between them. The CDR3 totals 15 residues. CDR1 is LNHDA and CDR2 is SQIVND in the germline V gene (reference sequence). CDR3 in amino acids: CASSMLGKANYGYTF. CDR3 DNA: TGTGCCAGTAGTATGTTGGGTAAAGCTAACTATGGCTACACCTTC.

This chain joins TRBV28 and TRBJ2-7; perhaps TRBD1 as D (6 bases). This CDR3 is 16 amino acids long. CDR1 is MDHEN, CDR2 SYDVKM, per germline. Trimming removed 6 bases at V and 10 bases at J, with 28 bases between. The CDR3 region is CASRQAGQSPNWYQYF. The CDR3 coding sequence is TGTGCCAGCAGACAGGCCGGACAGAGTCCGAATTGGTACCAGTACTTC.

The DNA for the CDR3 is TGTGCCAGTAGTATCATGGGGGATCTTGGGAAGCCCCTCCACTTT. Encoded protein: CASSIMGDLGKPLHF. V and J are TRBV19 and TRBJ1-6, with D possibly being TRBD1 (5 bases). Trimming removed 3 bases from V and 13 bases from J, with 19 bases in between. The CDR3 totals 15 residues. Germline loops: CDR1 LNHDA, CDR2 SQIVND (reference sequence). The full variable domain, its missing parts supplied by reference TRBV19 and TRBJ1-6, is DGGITQSPKYLFRKEGQNVTLSCEQNLNHDAMYWYRQDPGQGLRLIYYSQIVNDFQKGDIAEGYSVSREKKESFPLTVTSAQKNPTAFYLCASSIMGDLGKPLHFGNGTRLTVT.

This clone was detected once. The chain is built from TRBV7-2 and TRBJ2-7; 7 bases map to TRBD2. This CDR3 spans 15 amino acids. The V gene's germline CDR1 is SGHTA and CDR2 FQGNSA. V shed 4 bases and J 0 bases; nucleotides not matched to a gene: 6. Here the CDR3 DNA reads TGTGCCAGCAGCTATACCGGGGGGACCTCCTACGAGCAGTACTTC. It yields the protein CASSYTGGTSYEQYF.

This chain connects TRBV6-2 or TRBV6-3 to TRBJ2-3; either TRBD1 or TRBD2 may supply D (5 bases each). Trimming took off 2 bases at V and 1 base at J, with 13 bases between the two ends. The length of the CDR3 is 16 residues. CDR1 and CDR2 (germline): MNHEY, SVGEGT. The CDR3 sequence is CASSYGAGTGTDTQYF. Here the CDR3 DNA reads TGTGCCAGCAGTTACGGGGCTGGGACCGGCACAGATACGCAGTATTTT.